Presented here are 9 T cell receptor beta chains from one specimen sequenced in a study of blood T cell repertoires in COVID-19 (dated by TCRdb to the early 2020s). Library preparation employed the immunoSEQ multiplex PCR assay. TCRdb mirrors the immuneACCESS table, restricted to in-frame sequences. Some clones are absent from its copies; in checked studies, under half trace to an unresolved V gene, and the reason for the others is unknown. In this sample the table shows 150,000 to 180,000 clones, about 85% of which occur a single time. The ten top clones hold 0.55% to 0.75% of the sample. The material sequenced was peripheral blood. The receptors were gathered from a man aged 60 to 69 with COVID-19, enrolled during active disease.

The chain is built from TRBV6-5 and TRBJ2-2; 7 nucleotides align to TRBD1. The germline gives CDR1 MNHEY, CDR2 SVGAGI. There are 14 residues in the CDR3. The trim removed 7 bases at V and 6 bases at J, leaving 8 bases unmatched. CDR3 in DNA: TGTGCCAGCAAAACCGGGACAGCTCCCGGGGAGCTGTTTTTT. It yields the protein CASKTGTAPGELFF.

J is TRBJ2-1 and V is TRBV7-3; 7 bases match TRBD2. V lost 3 bases and J lost 3; bases outside the gene matches: 5. The CDR3 is made up of 15 amino acids. Germline V CDR1 and CDR2: SGHTA, FQGTGA. CDR3 nucleotides: TGTGCCAGCAGCTTTAGCGGGCAGGTCTACAATGAGCAGTTCTTC. Amino acid sequence: CASSFSGQVYNEQFF.

The genes are TRBV19 and TRBJ1-4; possibly TRBD1 for D (6 bases). Per germline, CDR1 LNHDA and CDR2 SQIVND (reference sequence). This CDR3 spans 18 amino acids. Trimming took off 3 bases at V and 0 bases at J, with 17 bases between the two ends. Here the CDR3 reads CASSIRPQGFTTNEKLFF. CDR3 coding DNA: TGTGCCAGTAGTATCAGGCCACAGGGATTTACAACTAATGAAAAACTGTTTTTT.

This clone came up a few times. The chain combines TRBV7-3 with TRBJ1-2, with D maybe TRBD1 (6 bases). Per the germline V gene, CDR1 is SGHTA and CDR2 is FQGTGA. The CDR3 is made up of 14 amino acids. V dropped 3 bases and J dropped 6 bases, with 14 bases sitting between them. The CDR3 loop reads CASSFGTRGDGYTF. The CDR3 DNA is TGTGCCAGCAGCTTTGGTACCAGGGGTGATGGCTACACCTTC.

The V gene is TRBV27, the J gene TRBJ1-4, with 7 bases matching TRBD1. The CDR3 has 14 residues. Trimming at V came to 2 bases and at J to 8 bases, leaving 5 bases not matched to a gene. Germline CDR1 MNHEY, CDR2 SMNVEV (reference sequence). The CDR3 DNA follows: TGTGCCAGCAGTTTAAGCAGGGGGGACGAAAAACTGTTTTTT. This sequence encodes CASSLSRGDEKLFF.

This clone was picked up a small number of times. The rearrangement links TRBV2 to TRBJ1-1; 7 bases are a match to TRBD1. Germline CDR1 is SNHLY and CDR2 is FYNNEI. The V and J ends lost 5 bases and 5 bases, in that order; junction bases with no gene match: 8. The CDR3 sequence is 14 residues long. The CDR3 nucleotides read TGTGCCAGCAGTTCGGACAGGTTGGGGACTGAAGCTTTCTTT. Amino acid sequence: CASSSDRLGTEAFF.

The rearrangement uses TRBV20-1 and TRBJ2-7; 7 bases agree with TRBD2. The CDR3 totals 11 residues. Trimming removed 6 bases from V and 6 bases from J; junction bases left unmatched: 5. Germline CDR1 reads DFQATT; CDR2 reads SNEGSKA (reference sequence). The CDR3 loop reads CSAQAGPEQYF. The CDR3 DNA reads TGCAGTGCGCAAGCGGGGCCCGAGCAGTACTTC.

J is TRBJ1-5 and V is TRBV10-3; D not certain. The ends were cut back, 0 bases at V and 10 bases at J, with 13 bases in the middle. CDR3 length: 14 residues. CDR1 is ENHRY and CDR2 is SYGVKD in the germline V gene. In DNA, the CDR3 is TGTGCCATCAGTGAGTCAACAGTCACGGATCCCCAGCATTTT. Protein sequence: CAISESTVTDPQHF.

V gene TRBV7-3 combines with J gene TRBJ1-5; unclear D gene. V lost 5 bases and J 6 bases, leaving 11 bases between the germline ends. The germline gives CDR1 SGHTA, CDR2 FQGTGA. The CDR3 runs to 13 residues. As DNA, the CDR3 is TGTGCCAGCAGCACATCAAGCGGTCAGCCCCAGCATTTT. Protein: CASSTSSGQPQHF.